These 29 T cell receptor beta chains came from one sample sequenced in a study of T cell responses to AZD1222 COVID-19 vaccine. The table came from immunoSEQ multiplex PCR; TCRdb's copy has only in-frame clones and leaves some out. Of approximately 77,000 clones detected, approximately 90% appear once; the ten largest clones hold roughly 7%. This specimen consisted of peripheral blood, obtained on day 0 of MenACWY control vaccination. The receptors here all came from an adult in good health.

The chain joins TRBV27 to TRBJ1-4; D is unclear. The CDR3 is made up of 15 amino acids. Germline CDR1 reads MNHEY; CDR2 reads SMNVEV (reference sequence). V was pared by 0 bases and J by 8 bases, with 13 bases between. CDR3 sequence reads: CASSLSAAAREKLFF. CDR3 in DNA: TGTGCCAGCAGTTTATCTGCGGCGGCGCGAGAAAAACTGTTTTTT.

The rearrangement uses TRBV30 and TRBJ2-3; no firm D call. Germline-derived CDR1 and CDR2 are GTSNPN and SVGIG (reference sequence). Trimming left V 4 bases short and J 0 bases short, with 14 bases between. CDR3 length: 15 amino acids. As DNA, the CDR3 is TGTGCCTGGACCAACGGACGGATCAGCACAGATACGCAGTATTTT. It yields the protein CAWTNGRISTDTQYF.

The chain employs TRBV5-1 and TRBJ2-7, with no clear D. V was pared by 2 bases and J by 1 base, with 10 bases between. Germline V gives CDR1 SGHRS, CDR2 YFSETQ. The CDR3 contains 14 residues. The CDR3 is CASSFGVDSYEQYF. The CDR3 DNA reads TGCGCCAGCAGCTTCGGCGTAGATTCCTACGAGCAGTACTTC.

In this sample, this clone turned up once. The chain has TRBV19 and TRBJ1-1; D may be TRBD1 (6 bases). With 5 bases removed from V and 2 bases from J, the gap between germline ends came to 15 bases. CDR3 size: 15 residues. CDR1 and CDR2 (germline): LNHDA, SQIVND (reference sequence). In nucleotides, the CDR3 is TGTGCCAGTAGTCAAGCCGGAGGGGGTAACACTGAAGCTTTCTTT. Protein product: CASSQAGGGNTEAFF.

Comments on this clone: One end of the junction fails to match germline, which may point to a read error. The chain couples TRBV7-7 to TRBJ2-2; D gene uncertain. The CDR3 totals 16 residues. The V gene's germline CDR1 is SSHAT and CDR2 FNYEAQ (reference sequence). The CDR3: CASSFVGPPNTGELFF. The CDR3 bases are TGTGCTAGCAGCTTCGTAGGGCCGCCGAACACCGGGGAGCTGTTTTTT.

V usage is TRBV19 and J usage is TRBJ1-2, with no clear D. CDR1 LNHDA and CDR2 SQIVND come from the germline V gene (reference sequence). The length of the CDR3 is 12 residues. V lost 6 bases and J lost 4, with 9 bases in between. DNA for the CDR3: TGTGCCAGTAGCGGAAATTTCTATGGCTACACCTTC. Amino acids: CASSGNFYGYTF.

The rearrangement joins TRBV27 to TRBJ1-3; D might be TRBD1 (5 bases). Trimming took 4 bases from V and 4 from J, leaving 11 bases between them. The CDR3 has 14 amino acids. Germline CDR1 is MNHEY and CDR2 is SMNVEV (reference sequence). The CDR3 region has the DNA TGTGCCAGCAGTTCCGGGGCCCACGGAAACACCATATATTTT. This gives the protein CASSSGAHGNTIYF.

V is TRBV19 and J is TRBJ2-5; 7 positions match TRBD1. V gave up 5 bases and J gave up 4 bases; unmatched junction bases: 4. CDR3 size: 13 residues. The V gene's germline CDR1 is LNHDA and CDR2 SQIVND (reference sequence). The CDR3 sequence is CASSPTGRETQYF. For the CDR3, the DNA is TGTGCCAGTAGTCCGACAGGGAGAGAGACCCAGTACTTC.

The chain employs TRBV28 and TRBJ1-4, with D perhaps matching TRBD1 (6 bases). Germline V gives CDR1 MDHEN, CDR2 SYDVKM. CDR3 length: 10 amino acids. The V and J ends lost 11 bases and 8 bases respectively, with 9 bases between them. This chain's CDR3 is CASQGEKLFF. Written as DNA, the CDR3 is TGTGCCTCTCAGGGGGAAAAACTGTTTTTT.

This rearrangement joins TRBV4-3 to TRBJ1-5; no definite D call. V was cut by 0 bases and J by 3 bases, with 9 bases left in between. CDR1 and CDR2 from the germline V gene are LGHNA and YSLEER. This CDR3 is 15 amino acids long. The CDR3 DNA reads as TGCGCCAGCAGCCAAGAGATTGGTTACAATCAGCCCCAGCATTTT. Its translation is CASSQEIGYNQPQHF.

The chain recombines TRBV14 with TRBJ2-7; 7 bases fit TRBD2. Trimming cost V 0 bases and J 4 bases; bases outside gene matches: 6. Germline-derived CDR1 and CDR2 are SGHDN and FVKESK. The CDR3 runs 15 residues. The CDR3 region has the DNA TGTGCCAGCAGCCAAGATGTCGGACTAGTATACGAGCAGTACTTC. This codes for CASSQDVGLVYEQYF.

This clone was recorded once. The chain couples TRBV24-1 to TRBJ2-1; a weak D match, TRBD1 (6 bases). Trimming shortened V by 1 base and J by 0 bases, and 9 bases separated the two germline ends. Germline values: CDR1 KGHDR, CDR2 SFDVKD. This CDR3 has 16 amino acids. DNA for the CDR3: TGTGCCACCAGTGATTTCAGGGGCTCCTCCTACAATGAGCAGTTCTTC. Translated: CATSDFRGSSYNEQFF.

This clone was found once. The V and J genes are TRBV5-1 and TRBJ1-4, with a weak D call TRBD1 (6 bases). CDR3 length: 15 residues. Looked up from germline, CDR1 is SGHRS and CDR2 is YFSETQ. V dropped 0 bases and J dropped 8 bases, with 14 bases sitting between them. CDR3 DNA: TGCGCCAGCAGCTTGGATTGGACAGTACAGGAAAAACTGTTTTTT. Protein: CASSLDWTVQEKLFF.

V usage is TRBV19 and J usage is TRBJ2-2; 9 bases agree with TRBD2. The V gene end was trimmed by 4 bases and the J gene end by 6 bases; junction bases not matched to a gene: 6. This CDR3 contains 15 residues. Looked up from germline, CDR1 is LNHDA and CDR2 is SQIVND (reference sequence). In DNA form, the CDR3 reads TGTGCCAGTAGTAGTAGCGGGGGACCGCCCGGGGAGCTGTTTTTT. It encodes CASSSSGGPPGELFF. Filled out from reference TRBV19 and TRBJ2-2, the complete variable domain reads DGGITQSPKYLFRKEGQNVTLSCEQNLNHDAMYWYRQDPGQGLRLIYYSQIVNDFQKGDIAEGYSVSREKKESFPLTVTSAQKNPTAFYLCASSSSGGPPGELFFGEGSRLTVL.

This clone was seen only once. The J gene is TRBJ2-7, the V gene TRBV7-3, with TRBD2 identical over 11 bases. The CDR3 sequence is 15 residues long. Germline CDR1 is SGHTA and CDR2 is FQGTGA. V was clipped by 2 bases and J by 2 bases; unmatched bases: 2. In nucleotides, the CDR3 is TGTGCCAGCAGCTTATTTAGCGGGGGGGCCTACGAGCAGTACTTC. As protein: CASSLFSGGAYEQYF.

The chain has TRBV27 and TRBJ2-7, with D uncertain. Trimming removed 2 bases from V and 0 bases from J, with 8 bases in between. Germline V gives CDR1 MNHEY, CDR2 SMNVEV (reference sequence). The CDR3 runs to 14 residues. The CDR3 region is CASSLTAYSYEQYF. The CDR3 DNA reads TGTGCCAGCAGTTTAACAGCTTACTCCTACGAGCAGTACTTC.

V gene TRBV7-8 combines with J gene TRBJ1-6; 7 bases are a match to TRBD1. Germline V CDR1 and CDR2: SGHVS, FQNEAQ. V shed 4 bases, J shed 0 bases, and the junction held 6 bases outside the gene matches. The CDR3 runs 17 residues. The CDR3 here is CASSSGQISSYNSPLHF. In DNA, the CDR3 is TGTGCCAGCAGCTCGGGACAGATTAGCTCCTATAATTCACCCCTCCACTTT.

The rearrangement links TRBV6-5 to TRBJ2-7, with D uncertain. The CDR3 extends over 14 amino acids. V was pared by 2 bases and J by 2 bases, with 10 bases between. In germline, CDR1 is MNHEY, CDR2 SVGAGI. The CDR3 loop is CASSYGPDTYEQYF. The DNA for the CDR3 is TGTGCCAGCAGTTACGGGCCTGATACCTACGAGCAGTACTTC.

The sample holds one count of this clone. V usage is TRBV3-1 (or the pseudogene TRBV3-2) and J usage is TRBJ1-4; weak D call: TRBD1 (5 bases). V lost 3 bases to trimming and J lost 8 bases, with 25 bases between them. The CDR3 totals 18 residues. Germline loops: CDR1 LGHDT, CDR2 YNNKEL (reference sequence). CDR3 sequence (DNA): TGTGCCAGCAGCCAGGTGTTGACAGTGGGGATAATGGGGGAAAAACTGTTTTTT. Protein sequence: CASSQVLTVGIMGEKLFF.

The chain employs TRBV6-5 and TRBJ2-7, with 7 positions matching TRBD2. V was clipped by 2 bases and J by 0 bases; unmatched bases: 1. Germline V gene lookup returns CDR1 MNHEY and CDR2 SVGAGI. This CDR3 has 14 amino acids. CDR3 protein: CASSYTSDSYEQYF. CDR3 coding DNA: TGTGCCAGCAGTTACACTAGCGACTCCTACGAGCAGTACTTC.

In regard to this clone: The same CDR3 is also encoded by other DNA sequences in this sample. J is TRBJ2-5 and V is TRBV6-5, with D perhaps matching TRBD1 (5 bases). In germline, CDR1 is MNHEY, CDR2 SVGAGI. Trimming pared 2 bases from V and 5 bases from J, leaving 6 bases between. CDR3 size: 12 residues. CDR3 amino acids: CASSYPGETQYF. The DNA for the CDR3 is TGTGCCAGCAGTTACCCAGGGGAGACCCAGTACTTC.

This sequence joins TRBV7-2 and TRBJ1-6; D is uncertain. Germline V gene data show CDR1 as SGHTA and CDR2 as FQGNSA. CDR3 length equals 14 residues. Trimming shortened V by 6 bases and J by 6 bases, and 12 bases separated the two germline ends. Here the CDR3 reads CASSEGPLNSPLHF. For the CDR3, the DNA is TGTGCCAGCAGTGAAGGGCCTCTTAATTCACCCCTCCACTTT.

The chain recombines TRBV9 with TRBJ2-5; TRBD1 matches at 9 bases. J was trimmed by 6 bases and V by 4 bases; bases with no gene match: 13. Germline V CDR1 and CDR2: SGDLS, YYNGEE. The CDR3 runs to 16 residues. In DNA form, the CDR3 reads TGTGCCAGCAGCAGCGGGATGGGGACAGGGAGGAAGACCCAGTACTTC. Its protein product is CASSSGMGTGRKTQYF.

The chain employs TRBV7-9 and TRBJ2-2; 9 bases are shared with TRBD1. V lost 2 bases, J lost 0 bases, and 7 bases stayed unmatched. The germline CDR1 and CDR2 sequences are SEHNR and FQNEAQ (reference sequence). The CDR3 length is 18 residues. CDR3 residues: CASSLFETGGTNTGELFF. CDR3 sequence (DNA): TGTGCCAGCAGCTTATTTGAGACAGGGGGGACGAACACCGGGGAGCTGTTTTTT.

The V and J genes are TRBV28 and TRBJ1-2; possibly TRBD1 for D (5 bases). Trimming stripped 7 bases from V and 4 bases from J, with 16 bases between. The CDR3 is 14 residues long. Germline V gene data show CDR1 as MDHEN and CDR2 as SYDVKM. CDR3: CASTTSGGGYGYTF. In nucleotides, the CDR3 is TGTGCCAGCACAACTTCCGGGGGTGGCTATGGCTACACCTTC.

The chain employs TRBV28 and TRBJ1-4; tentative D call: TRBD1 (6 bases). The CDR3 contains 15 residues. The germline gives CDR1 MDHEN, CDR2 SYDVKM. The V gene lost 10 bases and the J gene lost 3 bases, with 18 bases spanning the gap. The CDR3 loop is CATSPPGASNEKLFF. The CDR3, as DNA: TGTGCCACCTCCCCCCCAGGGGCATCTAATGAAAAACTGTTTTTT.

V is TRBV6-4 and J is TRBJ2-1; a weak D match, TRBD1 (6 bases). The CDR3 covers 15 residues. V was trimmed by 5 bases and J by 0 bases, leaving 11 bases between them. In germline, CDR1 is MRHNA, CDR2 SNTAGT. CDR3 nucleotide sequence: TGTGCCAGCAGTCCGGACAGAATCTCCTACAATGAGCAGTTCTTC. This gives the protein CASSPDRISYNEQFF.

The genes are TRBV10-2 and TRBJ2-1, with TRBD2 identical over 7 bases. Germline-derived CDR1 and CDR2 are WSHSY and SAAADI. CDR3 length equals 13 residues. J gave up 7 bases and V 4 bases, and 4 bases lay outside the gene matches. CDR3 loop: CASSGNSGNEQFF. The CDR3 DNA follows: TGCGCCAGCAGTGGGAATAGCGGGAATGAGCAGTTCTTC.

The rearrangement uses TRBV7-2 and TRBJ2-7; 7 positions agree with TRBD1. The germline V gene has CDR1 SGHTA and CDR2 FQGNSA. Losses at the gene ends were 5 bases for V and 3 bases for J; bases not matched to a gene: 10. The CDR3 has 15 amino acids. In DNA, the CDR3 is TGTGCCAGCAGCCAGGAGCCGGGACAGAACTACGAGCAGTACTTC. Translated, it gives CASSQEPGQNYEQYF.